Each of the 21 T cell receptor beta chains below was sequenced from the same sample in a study of CD8 T cells in ankylosing spondylitis. No antigens are known for them. TCRdb used MiXCR to reprocess the 5' RACE reads, holding one entry per CDR3 protein. The table lists about 460,000 distinct CDR3 sequences, approximately 5.3% of them singletons, with roughly 3.5% in the top ten. Notes on the study in general: Within ankylosing spondylitis blood, a TCR beta motif made up of fewer than ten highly homologous variants appeared to be characteristic.

Sample: blood, either unsorted or a sorted T cell fraction (not recorded which). Every receptor here comes from a male donor with ankylosing spondylitis.

This clonotype was recorded many times. This sequence joins TRBV5-1 and TRBJ2-1, with a possible D match to TRBD2 (5 bases). This CDR3 contains 16 residues. Germline loops: CDR1 SGHRS, CDR2 YFSETQ. Trimming removed 4 bases from V and 0 bases from J, with 14 bases in between. CDR3 bases: TGCGCCAGCAGCGCTACAGTTACTAGCTCCTACAATGAGCAGTTCTTC. Amino acids: CASSATVTSSYNEQFF.

In its sample, this clonotype was seen a few times. The V and J genes are TRBV7-8 and TRBJ2-1; 14 nucleotides match TRBD2. CDR1 SGHVS and CDR2 FQNEAQ come from the germline V gene. V was clipped by 3 bases and J by 8 bases; unmatched bases: 3. The CDR3 sequence is 15 residues long. CDR3 region: CASSFGTSGGHEQFF. DNA of the CDR3: TGTGCCAGCAGCTTCGGGACTAGCGGGGGCCATGAGCAGTTCTTC.

V and J are TRBV20-1 and TRBJ2-1; D gene unclear. Trimming pared 5 bases from V and 0 bases from J, leaving 11 bases between. The germline V gene has CDR1 DFQATT and CDR2 SNEGSKA (reference sequence). This CDR3 is built from 14 residues. The CDR3 DNA is TGCAGTGCTTTCAGCATAAGCTCCTACAATGAGCAGTTCTTC. Its translation is CSAFSISSYNEQFF.

This clonotype came up many times. The chain combines TRBV20-1 with TRBJ2-5; D possibly corresponds to TRBD2 (6 bases). The V and J ends lost 1 base and 3 bases respectively, with 12 bases between them. Germline-derived CDR1 and CDR2 are DFQATT and SNEGSKA (reference sequence). This CDR3 region has 14 residues. DNA for the CDR3: TGCAGTGCTAGAGGGGGACTCCCCGAAGAGACCCAGTACTTC. This codes for CSARGGLPEETQYF.

This clonotype showed up many times. The rearrangement links TRBV7-9 to TRBJ2-7; D not certain. Trimming shortened V by 2 bases and J by 5 bases, and 7 bases separated the two germline ends. CDR3 length: 12 residues. Germline V lookup: CDR1 SEHNR, CDR2 FQNEAQ (reference sequence). The CDR3 loop is CASSLLENEQYF. The DNA of the CDR3 is TGTGCCAGCAGCTTACTTGAGAACGAGCAGTACTTC.

This clonotype was detected a few times. The V and J genes are TRBV29-1 and TRBJ2-5; possibly TRBD1 for D (5 bases). The CDR3 consists of 12 residues. CDR1 and CDR2 (germline): SQVTM, ANQGSEA. With 7 bases removed from V and 7 bases from J, the gap between germline ends came to 16 bases. This CDR3 is CSAQSREGTQYF. DNA of the CDR3: TGCAGCGCCCAGAGCAGGGAAGGGACCCAGTACTTC.

Many counts were recorded for this clonotype. The V call is TRBV5-1, the J call TRBJ2-7; no clear D. Germline assignment: CDR1 SGHRS and CDR2 YFSETQ. With 0 bases removed from V and 2 bases from J, the gap between germline ends came to 9 bases. The CDR3 extends over 14 amino acids. The CDR3, as DNA: TGCGCCAGCAGCTTGGCCACCCGCGCCTACGAGCAGTACTTC. Its translation is CASSLATRAYEQYF.

This clonotype has a count of ten or more. The chain couples TRBV5-1 to TRBJ2-2, with D tentatively TRBD1 (6 bases). V was shortened by 5 bases and J by 6 bases, with 17 bases between the two germline ends. The CDR3 totals 15 residues. Germline V gene lookup returns CDR1 SGHRS and CDR2 YFSETQ. CDR3 protein: CASSTGTPSPGELFF. The CDR3 bases are TGCGCCAGCAGTACCGGGACACCTAGTCCCGGGGAGCTGTTTTTT. Full variable domain (outside the CDR3, taken from reference TRBV5-1 and TRBJ2-2): KAGVTQTPRYLIKTRGQQVTLSCSPISGHRSVSWYQQTPGQGLQFLFEYFSETQRNKGNFPGRFSGRQFSNSRSEMNVSTLELGDSALYLCASSTGTPSPGELFFGEGSRLTVL.

In its sample, this clonotype was seen many times. The CDR3 sequence is CASSLSPAGVNEQFF. CDR3 sequence (DNA): TGTGCCAGCAGTTTATCCCCTGCGGGAGTCAATGAGCAGTTCTTC. The chain combines TRBV28 with TRBJ2-1; 7 bases align to TRBD2. V trimming: 1 base; J trimming: 6 bases; junction bases outside the gene matches: 6. Germline lookup yields CDR1 MDHEN and CDR2 SYDVKM. There are 15 residues in the CDR3. The whole variable domain, filled in from reference TRBV28 and TRBJ2-1, reads DVKVTQSSRYLVKRTGEKVFLECVQDMDHENMFWYRQDPGLGLRLIYFSYDVKMKEKGDIPEGYSVSREKKERFSLILESASTNQTSMYLCASSLSPAGVNEQFFGPGTRLTVL.

This clonotype was detected many times. This sequence joins TRBV28 and TRBJ2-1, with D uncertain. The CDR3 has 11 residues. Trimming removed 5 bases from V and 13 bases from J, with 12 bases in between. The germline V gene encodes CDR1 MDHEN and CDR2 SYDVKM. In DNA, the CDR3 is TGTGCCAGCAGTGCTACGGGCCCCCAGTTCTTC. Translated: CASSATGPQFF. The entire variable domain, with the rest obtained from reference TRBV28 and TRBJ2-1, is as follows: DVKVTQSSRYLVKRTGEKVFLECVQDMDHENMFWYRQDPGLGLRLIYFSYDVKMKEKGDIPEGYSVSREKKERFSLILESASTNQTSMYLCASSATGPQFFGPGTRLTVL.

This clonotype was seen at least ten times. This chain joins TRBV20-1 and TRBJ1-2; tentatively, D is TRBD1 (6 bases). Trimming left V 4 bases short and J 8 bases short, with 14 bases between. The length of the CDR3 is 12 residues. Germline CDR1 reads DFQATT; CDR2 reads SNEGSKA (reference sequence). The CDR3 DNA is TGCAGTGCTACCACAGGGTGGGAAGGCTACACCTTC. It yields the protein CSATTGWEGYTF.

The chain recombines TRBV30 with TRBJ1-6, with TRBD1 as a possible D gene (5 bases). The CDR3 totals 14 residues. The germline V gene has CDR1 GTSNPN and CDR2 SVGIG (reference sequence). V was cut by 3 bases and J by 6 bases, with 12 bases left in between. CDR3 protein: CAWRAQGTNSPLHF. In nucleotides, the CDR3 is TGTGCCTGGAGAGCCCAGGGAACTAATTCACCCCTCCACTTT.

Many counts were recorded for this clonotype. This sequence joins TRBV6-5 and TRBJ1-4, with D possibly matching TRBD1 (5 bases). The CDR3 runs to 15 residues. Germline lookup yields CDR1 MNHEY and CDR2 SVGAGI. V lost 2 bases and J 8 bases, leaving 15 bases between the germline ends. The CDR3 sequence: CASSYEARGDEKLFF. The CDR3, as DNA: TGTGCCAGCAGTTACGAGGCGAGGGGCGACGAAAAACTGTTTTTT.

This clonotype has a count of ten or more. The chain uses TRBV28 and TRBJ1-3; possible D gene TRBD1, 5 bases. Germline CDR1 is MDHEN and CDR2 is SYDVKM. The CDR3 is 15 amino acids. V lost 5 bases to trimming and J lost 4 bases, with 15 bases between them. CDR3 loop: CASSPSLGEGNTIYF. The CDR3 bases are TGTGCCAGCAGTCCCTCCTTAGGGGAGGGAAACACCATATATTTT.

On this clonotype: One junction end disagrees with the germline gene, perhaps due to a read error. The rearrangement links TRBV20-1 to TRBJ2-1, with 13 bases matching TRBD2. Germline V lookup: CDR1 DFQATT, CDR2 SNEGSKA (reference sequence). This CDR3 has 17 amino acids. CDR3 nucleotide sequence: TGCTGTGCTCATGGACTAGCGGGGGCCAGGTCCTACAATCAGCAGTTCTTC. This gives the protein CCAHGLAGARSYNQQFF.

This clonotype was counted many times. V gene TRBV29-1 combines with J gene TRBJ2-7; weak D call: TRBD1 (8 bases). Between the trimmed V and J ends, which lost 6 bases and 2 bases, there was a span of 14 bases. CDR3 length: 13 amino acids. CDR1 is SQVTM, CDR2 ANQGSEA, per germline. The CDR3 DNA follows: TGCAGCGTGGGGGGGACAGGAACCTACGAGCAGTACTTC. Translation gives CSVGGTGTYEQYF.

This clonotype was seen ten or more times. The chain couples TRBV24-1 to TRBJ2-1; 8 bases fit TRBD1. Per the germline V gene, CDR1 is KGHDR and CDR2 is SFDVKD. The CDR3 is made up of 16 amino acids. J gave up 4 bases and V 7 bases, and 11 bases lay outside the gene matches. The CDR3 nucleotides read TGTGCCACCAGCGGATTCACAGGGGGTCCATACAATGAGCAGTTCTTC. Protein product: CATSGFTGGPYNEQFF.

This clonotype was counted many times. The genes are TRBV4-1 and TRBJ2-7; 8 bases match TRBD2. The CDR3 covers 15 residues. The trim removed 3 bases at V and 2 bases at J, leaving 6 bases unmatched. Germline CDR1 reads MGHRA; CDR2 reads YSYEKL. The CDR3 sequence is CASSHPGAGAYEQYF. As DNA, the CDR3 is TGCGCCAGCAGCCACCCAGGAGCGGGAGCCTACGAGCAGTACTTC.

This clonotype was found many times. V is TRBV29-1 and J is TRBJ1-1, with D perhaps TRBD1 (5 bases). Germline V gives CDR1 SQVTM, CDR2 ANQGSEA. The CDR3 is made up of 15 amino acids. The germline V and J ends were trimmed by 0 bases and 3 bases, with 14 bases remaining between them. The CDR3 protein is CSVEDYKTAHTEAFF. CDR3 in DNA: TGCAGCGTTGAAGATTATAAGACAGCCCACACTGAAGCTTTCTTT.

This clonotype was observed at least ten times. The chain uses TRBV4-2 and TRBJ2-1, with 11 bases aligning to TRBD2. V shed 2 bases, J shed 7 bases, and the junction held 7 bases outside the gene matches. Germline V gives CDR1 LGHNA, CDR2 YNFKEQ. The CDR3 runs 16 residues. The DNA for the CDR3 is TGTGCCAGCAGCCAAATAGCGGGAGGGCCGTGGAATGAGCAGTTCTTC. This encodes CASSQIAGGPWNEQFF.

This clonotype was seen many times. The chain is built from TRBV6-2 or TRBV6-3 and TRBJ2-2; 7 positions match TRBD1. CDR3 length equals 17 residues. J was trimmed by 3 bases and V by 6 bases; bases with no gene match: 13. In germline, CDR1 is MNHEY, CDR2 SVGEGT. The CDR3 loop reads CASSQVPGQLHTGELFF. The CDR3 DNA follows: TGTGCCAGCAGCCAGGTTCCGGGACAGCTCCACACCGGGGAGCTGTTTTTT.